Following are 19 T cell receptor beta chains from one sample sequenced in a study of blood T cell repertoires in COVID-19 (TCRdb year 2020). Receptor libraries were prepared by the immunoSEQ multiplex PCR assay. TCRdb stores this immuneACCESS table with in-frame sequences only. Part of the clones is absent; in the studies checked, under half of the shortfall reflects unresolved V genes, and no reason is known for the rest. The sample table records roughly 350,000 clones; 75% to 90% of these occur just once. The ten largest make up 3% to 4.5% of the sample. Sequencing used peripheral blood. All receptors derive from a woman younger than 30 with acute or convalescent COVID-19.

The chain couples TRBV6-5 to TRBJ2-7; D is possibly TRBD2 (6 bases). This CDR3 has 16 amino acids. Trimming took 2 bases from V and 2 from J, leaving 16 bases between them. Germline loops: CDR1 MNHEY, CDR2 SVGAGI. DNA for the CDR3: TGTGCCAGCAGTTACCGGAGGGGAACCCTTACCTACGAGCAGTACTTC. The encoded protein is CASSYRRGTLTYEQYF.

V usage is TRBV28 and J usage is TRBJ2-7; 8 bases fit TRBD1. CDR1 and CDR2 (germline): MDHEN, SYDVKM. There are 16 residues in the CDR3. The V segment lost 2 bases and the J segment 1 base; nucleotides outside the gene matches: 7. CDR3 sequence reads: CASSLGVRGPSYEQYF. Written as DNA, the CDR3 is TGTGCCAGCAGTTTAGGGGTCAGGGGGCCGTCCTACGAGCAGTACTTC.

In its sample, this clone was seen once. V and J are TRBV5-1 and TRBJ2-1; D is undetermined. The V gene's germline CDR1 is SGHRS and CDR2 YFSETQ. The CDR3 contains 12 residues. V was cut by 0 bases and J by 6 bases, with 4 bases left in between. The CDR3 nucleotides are TGCGCCAGCAGCTTGGACAGCAATGAGCAGTTCTTC. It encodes CASSLDSNEQFF.

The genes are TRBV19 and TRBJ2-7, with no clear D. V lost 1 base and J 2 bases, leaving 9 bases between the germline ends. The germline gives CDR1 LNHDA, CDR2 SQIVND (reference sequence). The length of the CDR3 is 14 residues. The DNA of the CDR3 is TGTGCCAGTAGTATAGGGTACGGTCCCTACGAGCAGTACTTC. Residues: CASSIGYGPYEQYF.

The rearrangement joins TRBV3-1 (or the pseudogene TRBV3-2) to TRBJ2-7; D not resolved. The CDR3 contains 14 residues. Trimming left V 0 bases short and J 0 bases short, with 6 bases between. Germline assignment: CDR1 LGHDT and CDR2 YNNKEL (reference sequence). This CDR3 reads CASSQDSPSYEQYF. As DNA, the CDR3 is TGTGCCAGCAGCCAAGATAGCCCCTCCTACGAGCAGTACTTC.

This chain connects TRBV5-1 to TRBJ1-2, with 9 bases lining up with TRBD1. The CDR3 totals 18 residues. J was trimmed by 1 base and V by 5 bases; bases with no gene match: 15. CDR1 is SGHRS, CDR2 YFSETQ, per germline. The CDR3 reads CASSLDPTGGADNYGYTF. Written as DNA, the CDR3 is TGCGCCAGCAGTTTAGACCCAACAGGGGGCGCGGATAACTATGGCTACACCTTC.

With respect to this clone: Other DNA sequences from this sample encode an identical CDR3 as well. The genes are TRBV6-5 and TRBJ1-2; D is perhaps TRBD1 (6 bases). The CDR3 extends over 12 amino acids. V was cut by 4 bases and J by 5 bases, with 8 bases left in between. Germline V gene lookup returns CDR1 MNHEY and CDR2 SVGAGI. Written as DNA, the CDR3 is TGTGCCAGCAGTTCACAGGGTTATGGCTACACCTTC. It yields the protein CASSSQGYGYTF.

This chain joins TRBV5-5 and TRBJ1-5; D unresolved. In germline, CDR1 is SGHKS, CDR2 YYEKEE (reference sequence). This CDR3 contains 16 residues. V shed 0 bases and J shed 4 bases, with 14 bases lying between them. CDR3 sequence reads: CASSLGLVPGNQPQHF. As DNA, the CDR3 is TGTGCCAGCAGCTTGGGACTGGTTCCCGGTAATCAGCCCCAGCATTTT.

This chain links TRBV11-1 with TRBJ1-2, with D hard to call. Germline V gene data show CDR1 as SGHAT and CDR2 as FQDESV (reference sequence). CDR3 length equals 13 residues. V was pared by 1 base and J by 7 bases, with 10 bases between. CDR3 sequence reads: CASSLDRDSGYTF. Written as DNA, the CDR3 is TGTGCCAGCAGCTTAGACAGAGATAGTGGCTACACCTTC.

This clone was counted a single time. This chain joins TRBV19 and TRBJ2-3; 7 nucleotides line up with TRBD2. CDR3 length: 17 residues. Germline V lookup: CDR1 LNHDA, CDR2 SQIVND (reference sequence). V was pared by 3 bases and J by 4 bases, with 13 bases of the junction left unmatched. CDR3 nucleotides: TGTGCCAGTAGTATCGGGGCCGCGGGAGTTAGGGCAGATACGCAGTATTTT. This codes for CASSIGAAGVRADTQYF.

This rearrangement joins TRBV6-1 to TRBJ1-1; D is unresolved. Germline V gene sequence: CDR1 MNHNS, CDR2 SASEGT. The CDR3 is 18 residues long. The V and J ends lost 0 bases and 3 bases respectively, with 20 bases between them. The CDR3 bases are TGTGCCAGCAGTGAAGCGACCTATGCCCGGCAGGACTACACTGAAGCTTTCTTT. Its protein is CASSEATYARQDYTEAFF.

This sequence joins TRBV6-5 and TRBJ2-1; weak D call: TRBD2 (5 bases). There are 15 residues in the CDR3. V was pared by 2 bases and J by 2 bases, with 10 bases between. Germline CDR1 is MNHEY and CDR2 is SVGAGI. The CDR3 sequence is CASSYGSEPYNEQFF. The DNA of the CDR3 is TGTGCCAGCAGTTACGGTAGCGAGCCCTACAATGAGCAGTTCTTC.

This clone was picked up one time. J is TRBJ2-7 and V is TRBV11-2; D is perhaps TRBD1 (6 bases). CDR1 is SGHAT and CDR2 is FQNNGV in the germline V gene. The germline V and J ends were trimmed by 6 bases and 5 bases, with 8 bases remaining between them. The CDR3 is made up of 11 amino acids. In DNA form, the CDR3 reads TGTGCCAGCAGACAGGGCGACGAGCAGTACTTC. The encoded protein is CASRQGDEQYF.

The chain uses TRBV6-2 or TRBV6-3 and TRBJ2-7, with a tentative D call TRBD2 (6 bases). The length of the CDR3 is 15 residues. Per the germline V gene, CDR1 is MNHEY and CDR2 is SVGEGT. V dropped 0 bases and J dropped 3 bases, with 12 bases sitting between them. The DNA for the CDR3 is TGTGCCAGCAGTTACTCGTATTCGGGAGTCTACGAGCAGTACTTC. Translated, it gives CASSYSYSGVYEQYF.

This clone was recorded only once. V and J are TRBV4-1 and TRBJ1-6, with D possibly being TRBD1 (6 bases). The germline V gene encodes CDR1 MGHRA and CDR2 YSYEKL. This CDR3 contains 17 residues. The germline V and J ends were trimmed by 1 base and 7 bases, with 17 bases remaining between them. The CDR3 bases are TGCGCCAGCAGCCAAGTGGGGAGCGGACAGAGGAATTCACCCCTCCACTTT. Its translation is CASSQVGSGQRNSPLHF.

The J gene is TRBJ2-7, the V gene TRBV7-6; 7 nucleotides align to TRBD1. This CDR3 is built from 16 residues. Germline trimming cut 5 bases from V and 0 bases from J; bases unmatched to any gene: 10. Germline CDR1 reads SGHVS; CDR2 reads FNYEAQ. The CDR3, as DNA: TGTGCCAGCAGCCGAGAGGTGGGACAGTCCTCCTACGAGCAGTACTTC. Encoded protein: CASSREVGQSSYEQYF. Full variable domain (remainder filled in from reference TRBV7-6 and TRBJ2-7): GAGVSQSPRYKVTKRGQDVALRCDPISGHVSLYWYRQALGQGPEFLTYFNYEAQQDKSGLPNDRFSAERPEGSISTLTIQRTEQRDSAMYRCASSREVGQSSYEQYFGPGTRLTVT.

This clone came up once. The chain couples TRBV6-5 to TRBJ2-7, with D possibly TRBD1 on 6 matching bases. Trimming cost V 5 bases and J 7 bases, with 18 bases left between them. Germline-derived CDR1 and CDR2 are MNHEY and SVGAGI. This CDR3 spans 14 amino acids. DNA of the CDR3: TGTGCCAGCAGTAAACAGGGACGGGACGGGGAGCAGTACTTC. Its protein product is CASSKQGRDGEQYF.

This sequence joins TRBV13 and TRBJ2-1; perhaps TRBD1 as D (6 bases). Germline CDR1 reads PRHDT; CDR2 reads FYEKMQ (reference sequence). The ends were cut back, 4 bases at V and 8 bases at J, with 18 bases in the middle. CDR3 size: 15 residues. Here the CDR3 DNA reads TGTGCCAGCAGCTCTAAACGGGACAATATACATGAGCAGTTCTTC. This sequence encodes CASSSKRDNIHEQFF.

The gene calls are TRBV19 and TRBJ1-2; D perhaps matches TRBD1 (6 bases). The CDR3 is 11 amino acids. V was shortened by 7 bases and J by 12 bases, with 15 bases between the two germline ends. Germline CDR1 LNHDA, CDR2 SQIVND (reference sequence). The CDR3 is CASTLGHQNTF. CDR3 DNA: TGTGCCAGTACCCTGGGACACCAGAACACCTTC. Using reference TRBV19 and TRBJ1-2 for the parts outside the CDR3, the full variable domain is DGGITQSPKYLFRKEGQNVTLSCEQNLNHDAMYWYRQDPGQGLRLIYYSQIVNDFQKGDIAEGYSVSREKKESFPLTVTSAQKNPTAFYLCASTLGHQNTFGSGTRLTVV.